This TCR beta chain originates from a study of lymphopenia after photon versus proton radiotherapy. Some clones are missing from TCRdb's copy, which holds only in-frame ones; the method was immunoSEQ multiplex PCR. Of 35,000 to 45,000 clones listed, under 90% are singletons. Remarks on this clone: What it binds is unknown.

The V end lost 1 base, the J end lost 1 base, and 9 bases lay between the germline ends. The CDR3 consists of 14 residues. The germline V gene encodes CDR1 SGHDT and CDR2 YYEEEE. Overall study results and limits: A bigger post-nadir fall in TCR diversity correlated inversely with survival time in deceased patients. After the lymphocyte nadir, photon-treated repertoires showed oligoclonal expansion, especially of CD8+ Temra cells. Photon-treated patients lost naive T cells and TCR diversity; proton-treated stayed stable. Only patients who died were analyzed for survival; proton advantage is unproven.

V usage is TRBV5-6 and J usage is TRBJ2-7; weak D call: TRBD1 (6 bases). Here the sequenced sample was peripheral blood, taken from a patient treated with photon-based radiotherapy. The receptor was isolated from a man over 45 with gastric cancer. Here the CDR3 reads CASSLYRASYEQYF. CDR3 DNA sequence: TGTGCCAGCAGCTTGTACAGGGCTTCCTACGAGCAGTACTTC.